This TCR beta chain stems from a study of CD8+ T cells in alopecia areata. Study details: The graft donors were approximately 6-13-month-old C3H/HeJ mice with spontaneous alopecia, and their skin went to roughly 7-10-week-old female C3H/HeJ mice.

RNA extraction was followed by reverse transcription into cDNA, which acted as the sequencing template. Using immunoSEQ multiplex PCR, the repertoire was profiled, and TCRdb retains in-frame clones only, with some absent. The sample contains over 100,000 clones, none of them singletons. Germline V CDR1 and CDR2: FNHDT, SITEND (reference sequence). The V and J ends lost 6 bases and 2 bases respectively, with 11 bases between them. This CDR3 contains 14 residues. As concerns this clone: The target antigen is unknown. Gene names are mouse gene names. Read sequence stops 4 residues before the CDR3 end, and the germline J gene provides the missing end.

Study-wide findings and caveats: Sequencing of scalp tissue also captures the resident alphabeta T cells of normal skin. Lesional scalp, especially alopecia totalis/universalis, showed higher clonality than normal scalp.

The chain couples TRBV19 to TRBJ1-4; tentatively, D is TRBD1 (6 bases). The sample comprised lesional skin. This TCR derives from a C3H/HeJ mouse with alopecia areata. The MHC haplotype recorded for the strain is H2-k. The chain's CDR3 is CASTSGTSNERLFF. The covered CDR3 bases are TGTGCCAGCACTTCCGGGACATCCAACGAA.